This TCR beta chain originates from a study of blood T cell repertoires in COVID-19. Study as a whole: The origin of the acute and convalescent COVID-19 samples was the United States, Italy and Spain. T cells, B-cell-depleted T cells, or PBMCs provided the cDNA or gDNA that served as material.

Per the study methods: Estimation of nucleated cell counts was performed using reference gene primer amplification. Only in-frame clones appear in the TCRdb table, and some are missing; sequencing was by immunoSEQ multiplex PCR. For V, J and clone size, that table is used; D and trimming come from the DNA. The sample holds approximately 46,000 clones, approximately 80% seen once. Looked up from germline, CDR1 is SGHRS and CDR2 is YFSETQ. The CDR3 has 17 residues. Trimming removed 0 bases from V and 4 bases from J; junction bases left unmatched: 9. Sequenced input: peripheral blood. The sequence was obtained from a woman older than 75 with COVID-19, enrolled during active disease. The chain carries TRBV5-1 and TRBJ2-3; 9 bases are a match to TRBD2. The chain's CDR3 is CASSLAGGRAQADTQYF. CDR3 in DNA: TGCGCCAGCAGCTTGGCAGGCGGGAGGGCCCAGGCAGATACGCAGTATTTT.